This entry describes one T cell receptor (beta chain). The record originates from a study of blood T cell repertoires in COVID-19. Study background: Samples representing acute and convalescent COVID-19 were sourced from the United States, Italy and Spain. In each case, the material was cDNA or gDNA derived from T cells, B-cell-depleted T cells, or PBMCs.

In the original workflow: How many nucleated cells were present was estimated from reference gene primer amplification. Some clones are missing from TCRdb's copy, which holds only in-frame ones; the method was immunoSEQ multiplex PCR. That table supplies the V and J calls and clone size; D and trimming were determined from the DNA. The sample contains 50,000 to 75,000 clones, around nine tenths of which appear only once. With 1 base removed from V and 1 base from J, the gap between germline ends came to 11 bases. The length of the CDR3 is 15 residues. Germline CDR1 is SGHRS and CDR2 is YFSETQ. The V gene is TRBV5-1, the J gene TRBJ1-1, with D tentatively TRBD1 (5 bases). Sequencing input: peripheral blood. The source of this sequence is a woman between 45 and 60 years old with active or convalescent COVID-19. The CDR3 loop is CASSLPGLQNTEAFF. CDR3 in DNA: TGCGCCAGCAGCTTGCCGGGACTCCAGAACACTGAAGCTTTCTTT.